This TCR beta chain was retrieved from a study of monozygotic twins with inflammatory bowel disease. Notes on the study in general: Compared with healthy twins, IBD patients shared fewer clonotypes with others, especially with disease activity.

TCRdb reanalyzed the 5' RACE reads and collapses them to one entry per CDR3 protein, without DNA. Here the sample table reports some 90,000 distinct CDR3 sequences. Germline values: CDR1 SGHRS, CDR2 YFSETQ. The CDR3 contains 14 residues. In the case of this clonotype: What it recognizes is unknown.

This clonotype was sampled from a human donor with ulcerative colitis or Crohn's disease, or a healthy co-twin of an affected twin (not recorded which). Sequenced sample: blood. The V gene is TRBV5-1, the J gene TRBJ1-4. This chain's CDR3 is CASSLSAANEKLFF. Variable domain in full (rest from reference TRBV5-1 and TRBJ1-4): KAGVTQTPRYLIKTRGQQVTLSCSPISGHRSVSWYQQTPGQGLQFLFEYFSETQRNKGNFPGRFSGRQFSNSRSEMNVSTLELGDSALYLCASSLSAANEKLFFGSGTQLSVL.